This section outlines one T cell receptor beta chain sequence together with its context. This CDR3 is 15 amino acids long. The V end lost 4 bases, the J end lost 0 bases, and 10 bases lay between the germline ends. Looked up from germline, CDR1 is MNHNY and CDR2 is SVGAGI (reference sequence). The data are from a study of human versus mouse CDR3 diversity and MHC coevolution. Sorting isolated naive CD4 T cells lacking CD45RO and expressing CD62L. Clones were read by immunoSEQ multiplex PCR, and TCRdb kept only the in-frame ones, dropping some. The sample has about 77,000 clones, less than 95% seen once.

The TCR was taken from a person between 25 and 75 years old in good health. Material: naive CD4+ T cells from blood. Subset described: CD45RO-negative CD62L-positive naive CD4 T cells. The chain couples TRBV6-6 to TRBJ1-3; D not resolved. Written as DNA, the CDR3 is TGTGCCAGCAGTTCGGCAGGAACCTCTGGAAACACCATATATTTT. Amino acids: CASSSAGTSGNTIYF.